The T cell receptor (beta chain) described here comes from a study of shared clonotypes between healthy human individuals. Turning to this clone: Its specificity is unknown.

Germline CDR1 MNHEY, CDR2 SVGAGI. The CDR3 consists of 12 residues. V shed 5 bases and J shed 4 bases, with 8 bases lying between them. The input for sorted-subset replicate PCRs was around 0.2 ug DNA, some 28,000 T cell genomes. The data were produced by immunoSEQ multiplex PCR, yet TCRdb's version contains in-frame clones alone and is incomplete. This sample has some 2 million clones; roughly 94% occur once, and the top ten carry more than 0.1%. Findings and limits, study-wide: Sharing across four donors was seen in 4% to 5% of naive CD4 clonotypes.

Sequencing was done on a sample of naive CD4+ T cells sorted from blood. Stated subset: CD45RA+ positively selected. This chain joins TRBV6-5 and TRBJ2-5; D is ambiguous. This TCR derives from a man between 18 and 29 years old in good health. CDR3 region: CASSNTLETQYF. The CDR3 DNA follows: TGTGCCAGCAGTAACACATTAGAGACCCAGTACTTC.